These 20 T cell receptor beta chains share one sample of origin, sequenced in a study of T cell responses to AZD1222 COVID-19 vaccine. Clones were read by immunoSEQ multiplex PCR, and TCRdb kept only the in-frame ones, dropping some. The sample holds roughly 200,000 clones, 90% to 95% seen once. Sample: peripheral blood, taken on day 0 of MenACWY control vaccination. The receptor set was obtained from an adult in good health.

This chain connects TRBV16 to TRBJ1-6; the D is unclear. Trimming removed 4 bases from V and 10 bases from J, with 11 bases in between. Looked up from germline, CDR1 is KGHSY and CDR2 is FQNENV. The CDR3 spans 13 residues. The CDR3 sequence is CASSPIDDSPLHF. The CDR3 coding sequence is TGTGCCAGCAGCCCAATCGACGACTCACCCCTCCACTTT.

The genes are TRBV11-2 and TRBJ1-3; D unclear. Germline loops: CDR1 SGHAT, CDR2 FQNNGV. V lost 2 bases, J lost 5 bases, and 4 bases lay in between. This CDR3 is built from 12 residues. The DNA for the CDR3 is TGTGCCAGCAGCTTATCAAGAAACACCATATATTTT. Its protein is CASSLSRNTIYF.

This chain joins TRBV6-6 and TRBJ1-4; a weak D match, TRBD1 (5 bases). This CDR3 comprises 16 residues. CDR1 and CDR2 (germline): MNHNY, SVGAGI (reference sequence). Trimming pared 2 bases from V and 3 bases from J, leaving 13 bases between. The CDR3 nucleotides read TGTGCCAGCAGTTACGAGGGGACCGGCTCTAATGAAAAACTGTTTTTT. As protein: CASSYEGTGSNEKLFF.

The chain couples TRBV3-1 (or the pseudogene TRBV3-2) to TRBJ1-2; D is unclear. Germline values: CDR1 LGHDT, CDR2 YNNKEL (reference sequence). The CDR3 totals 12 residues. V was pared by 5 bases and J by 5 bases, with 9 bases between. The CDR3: CASSVGGYGYTF. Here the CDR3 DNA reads TGTGCCAGCAGCGTTGGTGGTTATGGCTACACCTTC.

CDR3 nucleotide sequence: TGTGCCAGCAGCCCAACAGGGGGTCAGACCCAGTACTTC. Translating gives CASSPTGGQTQYF. The gene calls are TRBV13 and TRBJ2-5; TRBD1 matches at 8 bases. The trim removed 5 bases at V and 6 bases at J, leaving 5 bases unmatched. Germline V gene data show CDR1 as PRHDT and CDR2 as FYEKMQ (reference sequence). The CDR3 extends over 13 amino acids.

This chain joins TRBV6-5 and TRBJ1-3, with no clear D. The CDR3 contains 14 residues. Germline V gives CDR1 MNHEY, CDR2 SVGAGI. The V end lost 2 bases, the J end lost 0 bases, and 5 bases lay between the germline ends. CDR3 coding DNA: TGTGCCAGCAGTTACGGGTTCTCTGGAAACACCATATATTTT. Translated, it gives CASSYGFSGNTIYF.

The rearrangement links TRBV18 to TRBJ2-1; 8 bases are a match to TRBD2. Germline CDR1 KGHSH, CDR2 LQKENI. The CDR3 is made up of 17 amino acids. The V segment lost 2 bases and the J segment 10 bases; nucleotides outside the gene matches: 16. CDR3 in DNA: TGTGCCAGCTCACCAGCGAAGGGACTAGTCCCCGTTACGGAGCAGTTCTTC. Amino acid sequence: CASSPAKGLVPVTEQFF.

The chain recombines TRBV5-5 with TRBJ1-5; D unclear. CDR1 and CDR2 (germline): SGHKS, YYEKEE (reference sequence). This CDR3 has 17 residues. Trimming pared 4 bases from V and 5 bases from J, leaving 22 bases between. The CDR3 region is CASSRSPPIRLDQPQHF. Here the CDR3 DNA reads TGTGCCAGCAGCCGATCTCCTCCCATTCGTCTCGATCAGCCCCAGCATTTT.

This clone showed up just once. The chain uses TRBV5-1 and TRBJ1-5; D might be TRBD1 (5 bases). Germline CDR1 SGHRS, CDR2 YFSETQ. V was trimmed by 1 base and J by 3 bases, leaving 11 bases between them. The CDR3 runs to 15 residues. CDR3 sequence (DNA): TGCGCCAGCAGCTTGCGTGGGGCCCCCAATCAGCCCCAGCATTTT. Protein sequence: CASSLRGAPNQPQHF.

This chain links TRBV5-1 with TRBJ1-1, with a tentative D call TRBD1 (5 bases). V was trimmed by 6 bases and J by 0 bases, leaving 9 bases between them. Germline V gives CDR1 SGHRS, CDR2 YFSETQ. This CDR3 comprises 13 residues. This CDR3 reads CASNPGMNTEAFF. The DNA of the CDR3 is TGCGCCAGCAACCCAGGGATGAACACTGAAGCTTTCTTT.

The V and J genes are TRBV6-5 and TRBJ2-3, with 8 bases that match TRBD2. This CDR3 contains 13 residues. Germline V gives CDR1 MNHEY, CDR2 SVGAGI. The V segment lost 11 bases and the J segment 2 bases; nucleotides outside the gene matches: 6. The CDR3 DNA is TGTGCCGGGGGACTAGACTTCACAGATACGCAGTATTTT. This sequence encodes CAGGLDFTDTQYF.

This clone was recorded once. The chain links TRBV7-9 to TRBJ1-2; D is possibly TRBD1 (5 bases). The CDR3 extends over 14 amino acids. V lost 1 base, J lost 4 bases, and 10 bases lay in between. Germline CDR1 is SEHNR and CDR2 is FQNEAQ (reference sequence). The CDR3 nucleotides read TGTGCCAGCAGCTTAGACAGGTCTGGCTATGGCTACACCTTC. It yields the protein CASSLDRSGYGYTF. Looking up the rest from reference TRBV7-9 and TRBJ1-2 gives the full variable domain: DTGVSQNPRHKITKRGQNVTFRCDPISEHNRLYWYRQTLGQGPEFLTYFQNEAQLEKSRLLSDRFSAERPKGSFSTLEIQRTEQGDSAMYLCASSLDRSGYGYTFGSGTRLTVV.

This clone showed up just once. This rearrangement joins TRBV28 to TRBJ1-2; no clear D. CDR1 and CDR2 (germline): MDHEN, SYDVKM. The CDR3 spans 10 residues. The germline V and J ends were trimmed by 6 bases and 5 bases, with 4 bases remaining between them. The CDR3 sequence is CASSRYGYTF. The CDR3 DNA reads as TGTGCCAGCAGCCGGTATGGCTACACCTTC.

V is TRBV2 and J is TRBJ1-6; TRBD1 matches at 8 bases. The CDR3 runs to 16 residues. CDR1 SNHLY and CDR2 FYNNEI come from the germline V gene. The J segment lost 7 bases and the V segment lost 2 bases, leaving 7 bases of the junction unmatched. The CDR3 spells CASSETPPGGNSPLHF. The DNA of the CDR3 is TGTGCCAGCAGTGAAACCCCCCCAGGGGGCAATTCACCCCTCCACTTT.

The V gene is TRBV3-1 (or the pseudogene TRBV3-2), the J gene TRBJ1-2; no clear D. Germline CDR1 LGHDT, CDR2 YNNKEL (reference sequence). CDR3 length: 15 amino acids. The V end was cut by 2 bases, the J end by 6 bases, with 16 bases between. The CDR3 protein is CASSQHAGYANGYTF. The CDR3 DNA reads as TGTGCCAGCAGCCAACATGCGGGGTATGCGAATGGCTACACCTTC.

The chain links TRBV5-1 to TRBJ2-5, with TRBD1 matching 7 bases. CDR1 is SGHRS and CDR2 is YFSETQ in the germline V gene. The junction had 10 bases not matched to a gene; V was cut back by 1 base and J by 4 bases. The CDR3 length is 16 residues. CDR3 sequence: CASSLQVATGSETQYF. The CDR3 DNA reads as TGCGCCAGCAGCTTGCAGGTGGCGACAGGGTCAGAGACCCAGTACTTC.

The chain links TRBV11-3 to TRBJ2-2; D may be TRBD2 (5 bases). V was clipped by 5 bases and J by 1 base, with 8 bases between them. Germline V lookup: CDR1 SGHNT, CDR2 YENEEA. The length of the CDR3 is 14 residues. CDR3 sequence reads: CASSPGMNTGELFF. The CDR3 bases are TGTGCCAGCAGCCCCGGGATGAACACCGGGGAGCTGTTTTTT.

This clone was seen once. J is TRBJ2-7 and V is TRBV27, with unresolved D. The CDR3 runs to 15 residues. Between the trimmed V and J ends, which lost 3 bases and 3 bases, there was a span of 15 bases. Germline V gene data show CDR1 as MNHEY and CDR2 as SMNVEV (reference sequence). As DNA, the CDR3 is TGTGCCAGCAGTTTGTCCCCGGGTGAAGGCTACGAGCAGTACTTC. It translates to CASSLSPGEGYEQYF.

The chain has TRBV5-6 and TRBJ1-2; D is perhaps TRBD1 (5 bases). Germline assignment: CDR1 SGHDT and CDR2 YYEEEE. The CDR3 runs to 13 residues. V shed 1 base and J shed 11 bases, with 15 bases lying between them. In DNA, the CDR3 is TGTGCCAGCAGCTTGCAGGGTTCAAGGTTGTACACCTTC. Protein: CASSLQGSRLYTF.

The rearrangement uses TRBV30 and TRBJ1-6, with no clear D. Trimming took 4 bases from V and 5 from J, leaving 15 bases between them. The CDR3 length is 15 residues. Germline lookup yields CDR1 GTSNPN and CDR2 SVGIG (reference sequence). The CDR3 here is CAWKQGPRDNSPLHF. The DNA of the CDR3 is TGTGCCTGGAAACAAGGGCCGAGGGATAATTCACCCCTCCACTTT.